Following are 31 T cell receptor beta chains from one sample sequenced in a study of shared clonotypes between healthy human individuals. Libraries were prepared by immunoSEQ multiplex PCR; TCRdb keeps only in-frame clonotypes and omits some of them. The sample lists about 820,000 clones, 92% seen once, with nearly 25% in the top ten. In the naive CD8 group, cells lacked CD45RO and were positively selected for CCR7, so terminally differentiated effector memory CD45RA+ cells were left out. The material sequenced was naive CD8+ T cells sorted from blood. The receptors derive from a man aged 25-40 years in good health.

The chain combines TRBV27 with TRBJ2-7, with 10 bases that match TRBD2. Germline lookup yields CDR1 MNHEY and CDR2 SMNVEV (reference sequence). The CDR3 has 16 amino acids. The junction had 6 bases not matched to a gene; V was cut back by 3 bases and J by 1 base. DNA for the CDR3: TGTGCCAGCAGTTTGGCTCTAGCGGGAGAATCCTACGAGCAGTACTTC. Protein product: CASSLALAGESYEQYF.

The CDR3 DNA is TGTGCCAGCTCCCGTTTACAGACGGGAGGGCCGGACAATGAGCAGTTCTTC. It yields the protein CASSRLQTGGPDNEQFF. The V call is TRBV27, the J call TRBJ2-1; 8 bases line up with TRBD2. This CDR3 contains 17 residues. CDR1 and CDR2 (germline): MNHEY, SMNVEV (reference sequence). J gave up 5 bases and V 8 bases, and 17 bases lay outside the gene matches.

This clone showed up just once. The chain carries TRBV28 and TRBJ2-1; weak D call: TRBD2 (6 bases). Trimming shortened V by 8 bases and J by 0 bases, and 17 bases separated the two germline ends. The CDR3 totals 16 residues. Germline lookup yields CDR1 MDHEN and CDR2 SYDVKM. CDR3 coding DNA: TGTGCCAGCGGAGTGTTCCCCGGGAGCTCCTACAATGAGCAGTTCTTC. Translation: CASGVFPGSSYNEQFF.

The chain's CDR3 is CASSLNRPNTEAFF. The DNA of the CDR3 is TGTGCCAGCAGCTTGAACAGACCTAACACTGAAGCTTTCTTT. The gene calls are TRBV5-6 and TRBJ1-1; no clear D gene. Between the trimmed V and J ends, which lost 1 base and 2 bases, there was a span of 9 bases. Looked up from germline, CDR1 is SGHDT and CDR2 is YYEEEE. This CDR3 region has 14 residues.

The rearrangement joins TRBV7-9 to TRBJ2-3, with D perhaps matching TRBD1 (5 bases). With 1 base removed from V and 4 bases from J, the gap between germline ends came to 15 bases. The CDR3 extends over 16 amino acids. Germline V gives CDR1 SEHNR, CDR2 FQNEAQ (reference sequence). CDR3 loop: CASSLVGRAVSDTQYF. The CDR3 coding sequence is TGTGCCAGCAGCTTAGTTGGCAGGGCTGTGTCAGATACGCAGTATTTT.

Note on this clone: The identical CDR3 is also encoded by other nucleotide sequences in the sample. This chain links TRBV6-5 with TRBJ1-1; no definite D call. The germline V gene has CDR1 MNHEY and CDR2 SVGAGI. The CDR3 totals 13 residues. Trimming removed 4 bases from V and 0 bases from J, with 6 bases in between. The CDR3 region is CASSLRVNTEAFF. CDR3 DNA sequence: TGTGCCAGCAGTTTACGAGTGAACACTGAAGCTTTCTTT.

This rearrangement joins TRBV7-2 to TRBJ2-7; possible D gene TRBD2, 6 bases. CDR1 is SGHTA and CDR2 is FQGNSA in the germline V gene. The CDR3 loop spans 15 amino acids. V lost 3 bases, J lost 4 bases, and 16 bases lay in between. The CDR3 sequence is CASSLGTGSYYEQYF. The CDR3 DNA follows: TGTGCCAGCAGCTTGGGGACTGGTTCATATTACGAGCAGTACTTC.

A remark on this clone: The sample holds other DNA sequences that translate to the same CDR3. The chain uses TRBV4-3 and TRBJ2-7; D may be TRBD1 (5 bases). With 1 base removed from V and 4 bases from J, the gap between germline ends came to 11 bases. The CDR3 has 14 residues. The germline gives CDR1 LGHNA, CDR2 YSLEER. The CDR3 sequence: CASSQGGTGYEQYF. DNA of the CDR3: TGCGCCAGCAGCCAAGGGGGCACGGGTTACGAGCAGTACTTC.

The chain joins TRBV7-2 to TRBJ2-7; maybe TRBD2 (6 bases). Deletions cut 8 bases from V and 1 base from J, with 15 bases between. The CDR3 has 14 amino acids. CDR1 SGHTA and CDR2 FQGNSA come from the germline V gene. Here the CDR3 reads CASAGVGRSYEQYF. The CDR3 bases are TGTGCCAGCGCCGGGGTAGGGAGGTCCTACGAGCAGTACTTC.

The rearrangement links TRBV15 to TRBJ2-7; D gene unclear. V was clipped by 0 bases and J by 1 base, with 13 bases between them. The CDR3 has 16 residues. Germline V lookup: CDR1 LNHNV, CDR2 YYDKDF (reference sequence). CDR3 in amino acids: CATSRDLTDVSYEQYF. The CDR3 DNA sequence: TGTGCCACCAGCAGAGATCTTACGGATGTATCCTACGAGCAGTACTTC.

A few counts support this clone. The chain couples TRBV27 to TRBJ1-5, with D maybe TRBD1 (6 bases). The V end was cut by 4 bases, the J end by 5 bases, with 12 bases between. CDR1 is MNHEY, CDR2 SMNVEV, per germline (reference sequence). CDR3 length: 14 residues. The CDR3 region has the DNA TGTGCCAGCAGTTCCCAGGGGAGCCATCAGCCCCAGCATTTT. It encodes CASSSQGSHQPQHF.

The rearrangement links TRBV6-6 to TRBJ2-3; 9 bases map to TRBD1. Germline assignment: CDR1 MNHNY and CDR2 SVGAGI (reference sequence). The length of the CDR3 is 15 residues. Trimming took 4 bases from V and 6 from J; bases not matched to a gene: 8. CDR3 in DNA: TGTGCCAGCAGTTTCGAAATACAGGGGGCGGATACGCAGTATTTT. Encoded protein: CASSFEIQGADTQYF.

This rearrangement joins TRBV6-1 to TRBJ2-7, with a tentative D call TRBD1 (7 bases). This CDR3 spans 16 amino acids. Trimming removed 0 bases at V and 5 bases at J, with 17 bases between. The germline V gene has CDR1 MNHNS and CDR2 SASEGT. The CDR3 sequence is CASSEARAGGSNEQYF. For the CDR3, the DNA is TGTGCCAGCAGTGAAGCCCGGGCAGGGGGGTCCAACGAGCAGTACTTC.

In this sample, this clone turned up a few times. The chain is built from TRBV6-1 and TRBJ1-4; D ambiguous. Trimming took off 2 bases at V and 4 bases at J, with 5 bases between the two ends. The germline V gene encodes CDR1 MNHNS and CDR2 SASEGT. The CDR3 is 13 residues long. The DNA for the CDR3 is TGTGCCAGCAGTGAAAGGGATAATGAAAAACTGTTTTTT. Protein product: CASSERDNEKLFF.

The chain links TRBV11-2 to TRBJ2-1; a weak D match, TRBD1 (5 bases). This CDR3 has 17 residues. Germline V gene data show CDR1 as SGHAT and CDR2 as FQNNGV. V shed 5 bases and J shed 0 bases, with 17 bases lying between them. The CDR3 loop reads CASSPYPTESSYNEQFF. CDR3 nucleotide sequence: TGTGCCAGCAGCCCCTATCCGACAGAGAGCTCCTACAATGAGCAGTTCTTC.

This clone was detected once. The rearrangement links TRBV18 to TRBJ2-1; weak D call: TRBD2 (5 bases). CDR3 size: 15 residues. CDR1 and CDR2 from the germline V gene are KGHSH and LQKENI. Trimming stripped 3 bases from V and 2 bases from J, with 11 bases between. The CDR3 reads CASSPGAMAYNEQFF. In nucleotides, the CDR3 is TGTGCCAGCTCACCGGGAGCGATGGCCTACAATGAGCAGTTCTTC.

This clone was observed a single time. CDR3 region: CASSYLYRDSTDTQYF. CDR3 coding DNA: TGTGCCAGCAGCTACCTATACCGGGACAGCACAGATACGCAGTATTTT. The chain has TRBV28 and TRBJ2-3; D possibly matches TRBD1 or TRBD2 (5 bases each). Trimming took 6 bases from V and 0 from J, leaving 16 bases between them. The CDR3 covers 16 residues. The germline V gene has CDR1 MDHEN and CDR2 SYDVKM.

The chain employs TRBV9 and TRBJ2-7; TRBD2 matches at 7 bases. V shed 0 bases, J shed 4 bases, and the junction held 7 bases outside the gene matches. CDR3 length: 15 residues. Looked up from germline, CDR1 is SGDLS and CDR2 is YYNGEE. The CDR3: CASSVERDPGYEQYF. The CDR3, as DNA: TGTGCCAGCAGCGTAGAGCGGGATCCCGGATACGAGCAGTACTTC.

This chain joins TRBV9 and TRBJ2-2; TRBD2 matches 7 bases. V gave up 0 bases and J gave up 6 bases; unmatched junction bases: 11. Per the germline V gene, CDR1 is SGDLS and CDR2 is YYNGEE. This CDR3 is 17 amino acids long. The CDR3 sequence: CASSVEVSGRRSGELFF. For the CDR3, the DNA is TGTGCCAGCAGCGTAGAGGTTAGCGGGCGGAGGTCCGGGGAGCTGTTTTTT.

The chain recombines TRBV4-1 with TRBJ2-7; D might be TRBD1 (5 bases). Trimming shortened V by 4 bases and J by 2 bases, and 12 bases separated the two germline ends. Per germline, CDR1 MGHRA and CDR2 YSYEKL. The CDR3 extends over 14 amino acids. The CDR3 region is CASSPAGITYEQYF. CDR3 sequence (DNA): TGCGCCAGCAGCCCCGCAGGGATTACCTACGAGCAGTACTTC.

This chain links TRBV5-1 with TRBJ2-2; weak D call: TRBD2 (5 bases). Germline CDR1 is SGHRS and CDR2 is YFSETQ. V was shortened by 5 bases and J by 4 bases, with 15 bases between the two germline ends. The CDR3 spans 15 residues. For the CDR3, the DNA is TGCGCCAGCAGAAAAGTGGGAGAAGTCACCGGGGAGCTGTTTTTT. It is translated as CASRKVGEVTGELFF.

In its sample, this clone was seen a few times. The chain couples TRBV11-2 to TRBJ1-5, with 7 nucleotides matching TRBD1. Germline CDR1 is SGHAT and CDR2 is FQNNGV. V was pared by 6 bases and J by 1 base, with 0 bases of the junction left unmatched. The CDR3 is 13 residues long. In DNA, the CDR3 is TGTGCCAGCAGACAGGGGAGCAATCAGCCCCAGCATTTT. Its protein product is CASRQGSNQPQHF.

In its sample, this clone was seen once. Other nucleotide sequences from this sample produce the same CDR3. This chain uses TRBV29-1 with TRBJ2-1; TRBD1 matches at 8 bases. J was trimmed by 7 bases and V by 4 bases; bases with no gene match: 0. The germline gives CDR1 SQVTM, CDR2 ANQGSEA. CDR3 size: 11 residues. CDR3 amino acids: CSVGTGNEQFF. The CDR3 DNA reads as TGCAGCGTTGGGACAGGGAATGAGCAGTTCTTC.

The V call is TRBV5-5, the J call TRBJ2-3; 9 nucleotides match TRBD2. CDR3 length: 17 amino acids. Germline V gene data show CDR1 as SGHKS and CDR2 as YYEKEE (reference sequence). V trimming: 0 bases; J trimming: 2 bases; junction bases outside the gene matches: 7. This chain's CDR3 is CASSLAGLAGFTDTQYF. For the CDR3, the DNA is TGTGCCAGCAGCTTGGCCGGCCTAGCGGGATTCACAGATACGCAGTATTTT. Full variable domain (outside the CDR3, taken from reference TRBV5-5 and TRBJ2-3): DAGVTQSPTHLIKTRGQQVTLRCSPISGHKSVSWYQQVLGQGPQFIFQYYEKEERGRGNFPDRFSARQFPNYSSELNVNALLLGDSALYLCASSLAGLAGFTDTQYFGPGTRLTVL.

The chain joins TRBV6-1 to TRBJ1-1, with TRBD1 matching over 8 bases. Unmatched junction bases numbered 4, after V lost 5 bases and J lost 2 bases. This CDR3 is built from 14 residues. CDR1 and CDR2 from the germline V gene are MNHNS and SASEGT. The chain's CDR3 is CASSWTGLNTEAFF. The DNA of the CDR3 is TGTGCCAGCAGTTGGACAGGGTTAAACACTGAAGCTTTCTTT.

The chain joins TRBV7-6 to TRBJ1-2, with a tentative D call TRBD1 (6 bases). The CDR3 consists of 15 residues. Trimming stripped 3 bases from V and 1 base from J, with 12 bases between. Germline V gene sequence: CDR1 SGHVS, CDR2 FNYEAQ. The CDR3 loop is CASSLGGQYNYGYTF. CDR3 DNA: TGTGCCAGCAGCTTGGGCGGACAGTATAACTATGGCTACACCTTC.

The V call is TRBV28, the J call TRBJ1-1; D remains unclear. The germline V gene has CDR1 MDHEN and CDR2 SYDVKM. This CDR3 has 13 amino acids. V was trimmed by 6 bases and J by 4 bases, leaving 12 bases between them. CDR3 protein: CASRQNLGTEAFF. CDR3 nucleotide sequence: TGTGCCAGCAGGCAAAACCTTGGCACTGAAGCTTTCTTT.

The rearrangement links TRBV7-9 to TRBJ2-1, with 9 positions matching TRBD2. From germline, CDR1 is SEHNR and CDR2 FQNEAQ (reference sequence). CDR3 length: 16 residues. V shed 4 bases and J 2 bases; nucleotides not matched to a gene: 6. For the CDR3, the DNA is TGTGCCAGCAGCTCCATTAGCGGGAGAACCTACAATGAGCAGTTCTTC. It encodes CASSSISGRTYNEQFF.

J is TRBJ1-2 and V is TRBV6-6, with 7 bases aligning to TRBD1. This CDR3 is 15 amino acids long. Germline values: CDR1 MNHNY, CDR2 SVGAGI (reference sequence). V trimming: 4 bases; J trimming: 2 bases; junction bases outside the gene matches: 7. DNA of the CDR3: TGTGCCAGCAGTTTTGGACAGGACTTAAACTATGGCTACACCTTC. The encoded protein is CASSFGQDLNYGYTF.

V gene TRBV27 combines with J gene TRBJ2-7, with 9 positions matching TRBD1. Germline CDR1 MNHEY, CDR2 SMNVEV (reference sequence). The CDR3 runs to 15 residues. J lost 6 bases, V lost 4 bases, and 10 bases had no gene match. CDR3 coding DNA: TGTGCCAGCAGTTACAGGGGGCCGGGTGTAAGCGAGCAGTACTTC. It yields the protein CASSYRGPGVSEQYF.

The chain links TRBV9 to TRBJ2-6; no reliable D call. The CDR3 length is 15 residues. The V and J ends lost 0 bases and 0 bases respectively, with 4 bases between them. The germline CDR1 and CDR2 sequences are SGDLS and YYNGEE. CDR3 DNA: TGTGCCAGCAGCGTAGGGAACTCTGGGGCCAACGTCCTGACTTTC. This translates into CASSVGNSGANVLTF.